Here is one TCR beta chain with its context. The authors' processing: Amplification from reference gene primers served as the basis for estimated nucleated cell counts. Here immunoSEQ multiplex PCR was the method, and the copy in TCRdb shows in-frame clones only, minus some. V and J calls and clone size come straight from that table; D and trimming were deduced from the DNA. The table records roughly 250,000 clones, 70% to 90% of them present only once. This CDR3 is built from 14 residues. Trimming left V 6 bases short and J 3 bases short, with 12 bases between. Germline-derived CDR1 and CDR2 are MNHEY and SMNVEV (reference sequence). This sample was taken from a study of blood T cell repertoires in COVID-19. Study as a whole: The origin of the acute and convalescent COVID-19 samples was the United States, Italy and Spain. The analysed material was cDNA or gDNA that came from T cells, B-cell-depleted T cells, or PBMCs.

The J gene is TRBJ1-5, the V gene TRBV27; D gene unclear. Sample: peripheral blood. The sequence was collected from a woman in her 40s with acute or convalescent COVID-19. CDR3: CASRLGPINQPQHF. CDR3 DNA sequence: TGTGCCAGCAGGTTGGGCCCGATCAATCAGCCCCAGCATTTT.